The next 26 T cell receptor beta chains were all read from a single sample in a study of cytomegalovirus exposure and HLA in healthy donors. Researchers ran the PCR with 60 Vbeta and 13 Jbeta primers. Clones were sequenced by immunoSEQ multiplex PCR, and TCRdb holds only the in-frame ones, with some missing. The sample totals 90,000 to 130,000 clones. Sequencing was done on a sample of PBMCs. Receptor source: a young man in good health and CMV-seronegative.

The rearrangement joins TRBV7-6 to TRBJ2-1, with a weak D call TRBD2 (5 bases). The CDR3 extends over 15 amino acids. The V and J ends lost 1 base and 7 bases respectively, with 14 bases between them. Looked up from germline, CDR1 is SGHVS and CDR2 is FNYEAQ. The chain's CDR3 is CASSLGLGDLNEQFF. The CDR3 coding sequence is TGTGCCAGCAGCTTAGGCCTCGGGGATTTGAATGAGCAGTTCTTC.

This sequence joins TRBV2 and TRBJ2-7, with D possibly matching TRBD2 (7 bases). Germline CDR1 and CDR2: SNHLY and FYNNEI. The CDR3 runs to 15 residues. Trimming stripped 2 bases from V and 6 bases from J, with 17 bases between. The CDR3 DNA is TGTGCCAGCAGTGAACGCGGGGGCTCCTCCACCGAGCAGTACTTC. Amino acids: CASSERGGSSTEQYF.

The chain combines TRBV5-4 with TRBJ1-5; weak D call: TRBD1 (5 bases). The V and J ends lost 3 bases and 4 bases respectively, with 11 bases between them. The CDR3 consists of 14 residues. Germline lookup yields CDR1 SGHNT and CDR2 YYREEE (reference sequence). CDR3 amino acids: CASSSLRGNQPQHF. DNA of the CDR3: TGTGCCAGCAGCTCCCTTCGGGGGAATCAGCCCCAGCATTTT.

The rearrangement uses TRBV11-2 and TRBJ2-2, with D maybe TRBD1 (6 bases). Germline V gives CDR1 SGHAT, CDR2 FQNNGV. The CDR3 has 14 residues. The V end lost 7 bases, the J end lost 0 bases, and 9 bases lay between the germline ends. The CDR3 sequence is CASIRGSNTGELFF. The CDR3 DNA follows: TGTGCCAGCATCAGGGGATCGAACACCGGGGAGCTGTTTTTT.

This chain joins TRBV7-8 and TRBJ2-3; weak D call: TRBD1 (6 bases). V was trimmed by 0 bases and J by 1 base, leaving 11 bases between them. The germline V gene has CDR1 SGHVS and CDR2 FQNEAQ. The CDR3 has 16 amino acids. The CDR3 protein is CASSLALTGRTDTQYF. For the CDR3, the DNA is TGTGCCAGCAGCTTAGCATTGACAGGACGCACAGATACGCAGTATTTT.

The genes are TRBV5-5 and TRBJ2-5, with 9 positions matching TRBD2. The CDR3 length is 15 residues. Germline CDR1 is SGHKS and CDR2 is YYEKEE (reference sequence). V lost 1 base to trimming and J lost 3 bases; unmatched junction nucleotides: 4. CDR3 DNA: TGTGCCAGCAGCTTGAGCGGGGGGCCAAAAGAGACCCAGTACTTC. It is translated as CASSLSGGPKETQYF. Based on the CDR3 plus reference TRBV5-5 and TRBJ2-5, the full variable domain is DAGVTQSPTHLIKTRGQQVTLRCSPISGHKSVSWYQQVLGQGPQFIFQYYEKEERGRGNFPDRFSARQFPNYSSELNVNALLLGDSALYLCASSLSGGPKETQYFGPGTRLLVL.

The chain has TRBV5-1 and TRBJ1-6; 9 bases map to TRBD1. The CDR3 has 14 amino acids. Germline V gene lookup returns CDR1 SGHRS and CDR2 YFSETQ. V gave up 4 bases and J gave up 8 bases; unmatched junction bases: 4. The chain's CDR3 is CASSVDRGYSPLHF. The CDR3, as DNA: TGCGCCAGCAGCGTTGACAGGGGGTATTCACCCCTCCACTTT.

To note about this clone: Other nucleotide sequences from this sample produce the same CDR3. The chain has TRBV6-6 and TRBJ2-5; 11 bases map to TRBD1. Germline V gives CDR1 MNHNY, CDR2 SVGAGI (reference sequence). The junction had 7 bases not matched to a gene; V was cut back by 7 bases and J by 3 bases. The CDR3 spans 15 residues. CDR3 loop: CASTVGQGAKETQYF. CDR3 DNA sequence: TGTGCCAGCACCGTTGGACAGGGGGCGAAAGAGACCCAGTACTTC.

The chain has TRBV5-1 and TRBJ2-3; 8 nucleotides match TRBD1. The germline CDR1 and CDR2 sequences are SGHRS and YFSETQ. The CDR3 has 15 amino acids. Trimming cost V 2 bases and J 0 bases; bases outside gene matches: 2. The CDR3 sequence: CASSFGQGSTDTQYF. CDR3 bases: TGCGCCAGCAGCTTTGGACAGGGCAGCACAGATACGCAGTATTTT.

This chain links TRBV6-5 with TRBJ2-5; D remains unclear. The tail of the sequence fits TRBJ2-7 better, so the J call may be wrong. In germline, CDR1 is MNHEY, CDR2 SVGAGI. The CDR3 length is 15 residues. CDR3 bases: TGTGCCAGCAGTTACTCGAGAGACACAAGCTACGAGCAGTACTTC. Encoded protein: CASSYSRDTSYEQYF.

V gene TRBV15 combines with J gene TRBJ2-7, with 8 bases matching TRBD1. The CDR3 has 16 residues. The V gene end was trimmed by 3 bases and the J gene end by 2 bases; junction bases not matched to a gene: 9. The germline gives CDR1 LNHNV, CDR2 YYDKDF (reference sequence). DNA of the CDR3: TGTGCCACCAGCAGGCCCGCTGGACAGGGTGCCTACGAGCAGTACTTC. This translates into CATSRPAGQGAYEQYF.

The chain employs TRBV7-3 and TRBJ1-6; TRBD1 matches at 9 bases. V was pared by 5 bases and J by 12 bases, with 5 bases of the junction left unmatched. Per germline, CDR1 SGHTA and CDR2 FQGTGA. The CDR3 spans 13 residues. CDR3 protein: CASSLDRGEPLHF. The CDR3 nucleotides read TGTGCCAGCAGCCTCGACAGGGGGGAACCCCTCCACTTT.

The gene calls are TRBV18 and TRBJ1-1; D ambiguous. The CDR3 has 14 residues. V lost 3 bases to trimming and J lost 0 bases, with 8 bases between them. Germline CDR1 and CDR2: KGHSH and LQKENI. As DNA, the CDR3 is TGTGCCAGCTCACCGGTTCAGGTGAACACTGAAGCTTTCTTT. Its protein is CASSPVQVNTEAFF.

The chain links TRBV19 to TRBJ1-2; D is possibly TRBD1 (5 bases). V was shortened by 4 bases and J by 1 base, with 7 bases between the two germline ends. The CDR3 is 13 residues long. The germline gives CDR1 LNHDA, CDR2 SQIVND (reference sequence). CDR3 loop: CASSTDSNYGYTF. CDR3 in DNA: TGTGCCAGTAGTACCGACAGTAACTATGGCTACACCTTC.

The genes are TRBV19 and TRBJ2-1, with TRBD2 matching over 10 bases. The CDR3 spans 15 residues. CDR1 and CDR2 from the germline V gene are LNHDA and SQIVND (reference sequence). J gave up 7 bases and V 6 bases, and 9 bases lay outside the gene matches. For the CDR3, the DNA is TGTGCCAGTAGCCCACTAGCGGGGCGAGGTAATGAGCAGTTCTTC. Protein product: CASSPLAGRGNEQFF. Full variable domain (outside the CDR3, taken from reference TRBV19 and TRBJ2-1): DGGITQSPKYLFRKEGQNVTLSCEQNLNHDAMYWYRQDPGQGLRLIYYSQIVNDFQKGDIAEGYSVSREKKESFPLTVTSAQKNPTAFYLCASSPLAGRGNEQFFGPGTRLTVL.

The chain carries TRBV28 and TRBJ2-2; maybe TRBD2 (6 bases). The CDR3 extends over 14 amino acids. Per germline, CDR1 MDHEN and CDR2 SYDVKM. Trimming shortened V by 5 bases and J by 4 bases, and 11 bases separated the two germline ends. The CDR3 coding sequence is TGTGCCAGCAGTCCCTCGGGGGTCACCGGGGAGCTGTTTTTT. It encodes CASSPSGVTGELFF.

The CDR3 loop reads CASSLTSGGDYNEQFF. CDR3 DNA: TGTGCCAGCAGTTTGACTAGCGGGGGGGACTACAATGAGCAGTTCTTC. The gene calls are TRBV6-6 and TRBJ2-1, with 14 nucleotides matching TRBD2. The CDR3 covers 16 residues. Germline V gene data show CDR1 as MNHNY and CDR2 as SVGAGI (reference sequence). Trimming took 4 bases from V and 3 from J; bases not matched to a gene: 2.

The V call is TRBV25-1, the J call TRBJ1-1; D uncertain. The germline V gene has CDR1 MGHDK and CDR2 SYGVNS. This CDR3 is built from 15 residues. Between the trimmed V and J ends, which lost 3 bases and 7 bases, there was a span of 18 bases. In nucleotides, the CDR3 is TGTGCCAGCAGTGACATACTAGACCGGACGGATGAAGCTTTCTTT. Its translation: CASSDILDRTDEAFF.

The chain joins TRBV10-3 to TRBJ1-4; a weak D match, TRBD1 (6 bases). V was shortened by 3 bases and J by 6 bases, with 17 bases between the two germline ends. CDR3 length equals 16 residues. Germline-derived CDR1 and CDR2 are ENHRY and SYGVKD. The CDR3 sequence is CAISESGGAGHEKLFF. In nucleotides, the CDR3 is TGTGCCATCAGTGAATCGGGGGGCGCTGGTCATGAAAAACTGTTTTTT.

J is TRBJ2-5 and V is TRBV7-2, with 9 bases that match TRBD1. The trim removed 4 bases at V and 7 bases at J, leaving 16 bases unmatched. Germline CDR1 reads SGHTA; CDR2 reads FQGNSA. This CDR3 is built from 17 residues. The CDR3 nucleotides read TGTGCCAGCAGCTCAGTTGGGGGCTTACAGGGGGCCGGGACCCAGTACTTC. Amino acids: CASSSVGGLQGAGTQYF.

CDR3 DNA sequence: TGCGCCAGCAGCTCGACTAGCGGGGGGAACGAGCAGTACTTC. It yields the protein CASSSTSGGNEQYF. The rearrangement joins TRBV5-1 to TRBJ2-7, with 13 bases matching TRBD2. CDR1 SGHRS and CDR2 YFSETQ come from the germline V gene. The CDR3 totals 14 residues. The junction had 2 bases not matched to a gene; V was cut back by 3 bases and J by 5 bases.

The chain is built from TRBV7-6 and TRBJ1-5; unclear D gene. The CDR3 has 14 amino acids. With 1 base removed from V and 7 bases from J, the gap between germline ends came to 11 bases. Germline V lookup: CDR1 SGHVS, CDR2 FNYEAQ. The CDR3 sequence: CASSLGTGEQPQHF. The CDR3 region has the DNA TGTGCCAGCAGCTTAGGTACGGGTGAGCAGCCCCAGCATTTT. Full variable domain (rest looked up from reference TRBV7-6 and TRBJ1-5): GAGVSQSPRYKVTKRGQDVALRCDPISGHVSLYWYRQALGQGPEFLTYFNYEAQQDKSGLPNDRFSAERPEGSISTLTIQRTEQRDSAMYRCASSLGTGEQPQHFGDGTRLSIL.

This chain joins TRBV30 and TRBJ1-3; D not resolved. The germline V and J ends were trimmed by 3 bases and 1 base, with 7 bases remaining between them. CDR1 and CDR2 (germline): GTSNPN, SVGIG (reference sequence). CDR3 size: 13 residues. CDR3 DNA sequence: TGTGCCTGGAGGTGGCCGTCTGGAAACACCATATATTTT. It encodes CAWRWPSGNTIYF.

Concerning this clone itself: Relative to the germline gene, one junction end is altered; a read error may explain this. The chain has TRBV5-1 and TRBJ1-2; 10 positions match TRBD1. Looked up from germline, CDR1 is SGHRS and CDR2 is YFSETQ. CDR3 size: 17 residues. CDR3 in DNA: TGCGCCAGCAGCTTGGCCGCGACAGGGGGCACAGGCTATAGCTACACCTTC. Translating it yields CASSLAATGGTGYSYTF.

This chain joins TRBV6-1 and TRBJ2-3, with D possibly TRBD2 on 5 matching bases. The germline V and J ends were trimmed by 1 base and 7 bases, with 6 bases remaining between them. This CDR3 region has 12 residues. In germline, CDR1 is MNHNS, CDR2 SASEGT. The CDR3 region has the DNA TGTGCCAGCAGTGAAGGGACTTATACGCAGTATTTT. Translation: CASSEGTYTQYF.

A note on this clone: Additional DNA sequences in this sample encode the identical CDR3. This chain joins TRBV6-5 and TRBJ2-7; 9 bases map to TRBD2. Germline trimming cut 0 bases from V and 2 bases from J; bases unmatched to any gene: 2. The CDR3 consists of 15 residues. Germline V gene sequence: CDR1 MNHEY, CDR2 SVGAGI. The CDR3 loop is CASSYSSGGPYEQYF. The CDR3 coding sequence is TGTGCCAGCAGTTACTCTAGCGGGGGACCCTACGAGCAGTACTTC.